This T cell receptor (beta chain) originates from a study of PD-L1 blockade in urothelial cancer. The overall study: T cell content in blood samples showed a median of approximately 150,000.

Patients in the study were battling locally advanced or metastatic urothelial carcinoma. Clones were read by immunoSEQ multiplex PCR, and TCRdb kept only the in-frame ones, dropping some. The sample gives around 100,000 clones, approximately 90% of which show up once; 0.7% to 0.95% is in the top ten. The source material was PBMCs, sampled around atezolizumab (anti-PD-L1) treatment. The origin of this receptor is an elderly woman with urothelial cancer.

The CDR3 is CASIGTGGLEAFF. The CDR3 bases are TGCGCCAGCATTGGGACAGGGGGCCTTGAAGCTTTCTTT. The V gene is TRBV10-1, the J gene TRBJ1-1; TRBD1 matches at 12 bases. J was trimmed by 7 bases and V by 7 bases; bases with no gene match: 4. Germline CDR1 and CDR2: WNHNN and SYGVQD (reference sequence). CDR3 length: 13 residues.